This T cell receptor (beta chain) was identified during a study of shared clonotypes between healthy human individuals. Whole-study context: Three plates each covered CD4 naive and memory; CD8 naive two, CD8 memory one.

CD4+ cells were split into CD45RA+ naive and CD45RA-negative memory subsets. Some clones are missing from TCRdb's copy, which holds only in-frame ones; the method was immunoSEQ multiplex PCR. The data show about 1.1 million clones, roughly 80% seen once. Findings and caveats of the study: Sequencing depth was a factor that was expected to affect clonotype sharing among donors. Sharing across a handful of donors was seen in around 5% of naive CD4 clonotypes.

The CDR3 length is 16 residues. J was trimmed by 5 bases and V by 0 bases; bases with no gene match: 6. Germline values: CDR1 SGHRS, CDR2 YFSETQ. Note on this clone: What it binds is not known.

The J gene is TRBJ1-4, the V gene TRBV5-1, with TRBD1 matching over 8 bases. The clonotype originates from a man between 18 and 29 years old in good health. Some clones in this sample may be carry-over from other donors' samples. The sample was memory CD4+ T cells from PBMCs. Indicated subset: CD45RA-negative fraction. CDR3 DNA: TGCGCCAGCAGCTTGGTGCCGGGACAGGAAAATGAAAAACTGTTTTTT. It specifies CASSLVPGQENEKLFF. The full variable domain, in which reference TRBV5-1 and TRBJ1-4 provide the parts outside the CDR3, is KAGVTQTPRYLIKTRGQQVTLSCSPISGHRSVSWYQQTPGQGLQFLFEYFSETQRNKGNFPGRFSGRQFSNSRSEMNVSTLELGDSALYLCASSLVPGQENEKLFFGSGTQLSVL.